Below are 8 T cell receptor beta chains sequenced from a single sample in a study of cytomegalovirus exposure and HLA in healthy donors (dated by TCRdb to between 2016 and 2019). Library creation used the immunoSEQ multiplex PCR assay. For the multiplex PCR, a mixture combining 60 forward primers for TCR Vbeta segments and 13 reverse primers for TCR Jbeta segments was used. TCRdb retrieved this table from immuneACCESS and kept in-frame rearrangements only. Not all clones are present; in checked studies, unresolved V genes account for under half, and no reason is known for the remainder. The sample profile shows about 52,000 clones; approximately 52% of them were found once. The top ten constitute roughly 10% of the sample. Sequencing input: PBMCs. These receptors were taken from a human donor in good health.

The chain links TRBV18 to TRBJ1-3; 7 nucleotides agree with TRBD1. V shed 2 bases and J 2 bases; nucleotides not matched to a gene: 6. Germline-derived CDR1 and CDR2 are KGHSH and LQKENI. The CDR3 totals 16 residues. CDR3 bases: TGTGCCAGCTCACCATCGACAGGGTCGGCTGGAAACACCATATATTTT. Protein product: CASSPSTGSAGNTIYF. The full variable domain, completed using reference TRBV18 and TRBJ1-3, is NAGVMQNPRHLVRRRGQEARLRCSPMKGHSHVYWYRQLPEEGLKFMVYLQKENIIDESGMPKERFSAEFPKEGPSILRIQQVVRGDSAAYFCASSPSTGSAGNTIYFGEGSWLTVV.

The chain carries TRBV5-6 and TRBJ1-5; possible D gene TRBD1, 5 bases. Germline V gene lookup returns CDR1 SGHDT and CDR2 YYEEEE. This CDR3 has 16 amino acids. The V gene lost 0 bases and the J gene lost 6 bases, with 16 bases spanning the gap. CDR3 in DNA: TGTGCCAGCAGCTTGGATCGGTCTGGGGCTACTCAGCCCCAGCATTTT. Protein: CASSLDRSGATQPQHF.

In its sample, this clone was seen a few times. The chain carries TRBV7-2 and TRBJ2-1, with 7 positions matching TRBD2. The CDR3 runs 14 residues. Germline assignment: CDR1 SGHTA and CDR2 FQGNSA. Unmatched junction bases numbered 9, after V lost 5 bases and J lost 8 bases. CDR3 region: CASSRGGFGDEQFF. The DNA for the CDR3 is TGTGCCAGCAGCAGGGGAGGGTTTGGGGATGAGCAGTTCTTC.

V and J are TRBV5-4 and TRBJ1-3; 9 nucleotides line up with TRBD1. Germline V lookup: CDR1 SGHNT, CDR2 YYREEE (reference sequence). Trimming at V came to 4 bases and at J to 3 bases, leaving 5 bases not matched to a gene. The CDR3 contains 15 residues. The CDR3: CASSGKDRGGNTIYF. CDR3 nucleotide sequence: TGTGCCAGCAGCGGCAAGGACAGGGGTGGAAACACCATATATTTT.

This clone was observed at least ten times. The V and J genes are TRBV4-1 and TRBJ1-2, with no clear D. The germline V gene has CDR1 MGHRA and CDR2 YSYEKL. Trimming shortened V by 0 bases and J by 4 bases, and 6 bases separated the two germline ends. The CDR3 extends over 13 amino acids. The CDR3 reads CASSQEGSYGYTF. The CDR3, as DNA: TGCGCCAGCAGCCAAGAAGGGAGCTATGGCTACACCTTC.

A few counts support this clone. The chain carries TRBV6-5 and TRBJ1-4, with a weak D call TRBD1 (5 bases). This CDR3 comprises 15 residues. Trimming removed 6 bases at V and 5 bases at J, with 16 bases between. CDR1 and CDR2 from the germline V gene are MNHEY and SVGAGI. CDR3 protein: CASSPGEGRNEKLFF. The CDR3 DNA sequence: TGTGCCAGCAGCCCGGGTGAGGGGAGGAATGAAAAACTGTTTTTT.

A note on this clone: The junction and the germline gene differ at one end; a read error may be behind it. Additional DNA sequences in this sample encode the identical CDR3. The chain has TRBV7-2 and TRBJ2-5, with 10 bases that match TRBD2. Germline V lookup: CDR1 SGHTA, CDR2 FQGNSA. This CDR3 contains 14 residues. CDR3 in DNA: TGTGCCAGCAGCCTAGCGGGGGCCGGGGAGACCCAGTACTTC. Residues: CASSLAGAGETQYF.

The chain employs TRBV6-5 and TRBJ1-3; 7 nucleotides agree with TRBD1. The CDR3 contains 12 residues. Germline CDR1 MNHEY, CDR2 SVGAGI. V gave up 5 bases and J gave up 10 bases; unmatched junction bases: 5. CDR3 nucleotides: TGTGCCAGCAGTCGCACAGGGGATACCATATATTTT. Protein product: CASSRTGDTIYF.